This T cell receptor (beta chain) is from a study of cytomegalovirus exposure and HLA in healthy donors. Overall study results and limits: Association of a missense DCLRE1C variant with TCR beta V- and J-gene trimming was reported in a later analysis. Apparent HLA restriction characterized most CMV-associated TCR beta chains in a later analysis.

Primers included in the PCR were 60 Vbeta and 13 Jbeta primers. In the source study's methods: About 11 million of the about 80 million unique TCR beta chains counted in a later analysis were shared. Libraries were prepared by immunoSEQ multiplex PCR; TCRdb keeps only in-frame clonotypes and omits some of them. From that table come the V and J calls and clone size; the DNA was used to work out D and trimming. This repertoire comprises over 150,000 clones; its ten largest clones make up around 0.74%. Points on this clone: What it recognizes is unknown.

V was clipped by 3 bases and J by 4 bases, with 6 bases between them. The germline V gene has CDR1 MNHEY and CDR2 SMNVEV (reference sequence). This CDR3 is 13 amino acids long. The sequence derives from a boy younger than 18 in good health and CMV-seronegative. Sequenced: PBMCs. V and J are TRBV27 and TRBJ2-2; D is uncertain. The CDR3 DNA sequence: TGTGCCAGCAGTTTTAAGCCCACCGGGGAGCTGTTTTTT. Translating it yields CASSFKPTGELFF.